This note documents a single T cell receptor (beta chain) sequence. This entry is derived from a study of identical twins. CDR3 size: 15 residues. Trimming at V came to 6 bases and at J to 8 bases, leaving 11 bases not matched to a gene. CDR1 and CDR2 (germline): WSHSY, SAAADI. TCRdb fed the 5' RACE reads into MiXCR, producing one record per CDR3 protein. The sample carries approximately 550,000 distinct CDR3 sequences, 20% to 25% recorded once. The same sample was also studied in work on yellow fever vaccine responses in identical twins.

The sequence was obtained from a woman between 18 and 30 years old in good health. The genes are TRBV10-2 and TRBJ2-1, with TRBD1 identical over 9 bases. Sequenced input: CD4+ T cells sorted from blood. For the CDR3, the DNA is TGCGCCAGCAGACCGGACAGGGGATATCATGATGAGCAGTTCTTC. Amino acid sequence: CASRPDRGYHDEQFF.